The clone carrying this TCR beta chain was counted only a few times. PCR was performed a second time for about 7 to 11 cycles using a sample-barcoded 5' primer and a J-beta primer mix. TCRdb re-called the 5' RACE reads through MiXCR, storing one row per CDR3 protein. The table lists more than 800,000 distinct CDR3 sequences, 40% to 50% of them singletons, with 18% in the top ten. This entry comes from a study of blood T cells in healthy people across ages. With each sample, at least 6 micrograms of total RNA were extracted. Unmatched junction bases numbered 5, after V lost 5 bases and J lost 5 bases. CDR1 MNHNY and CDR2 SVGAGI come from the germline V gene (reference sequence). The CDR3 covers 13 residues.

The receptor was derived from a woman aged 60-75 years in good health. The sample comprised blood. J is TRBJ1-2 and V is TRBV6-6; 7 bases line up with TRBD1. The CDR3: CASSIGTEYGYTF. The CDR3 nucleotides read TGTGCCAGCAGTATAGGGACAGAGTATGGCTACACCTTC.